These T cell receptor beta chains were read from a single sample in a study of T cell responses to AZD1222 COVID-19 vaccine. Sequenced by immunoSEQ multiplex PCR; TCRdb stores in-frame clones only, minus some. The profile covers 130,000 or so clones, with approximately 90% appearing a single time and about 1.1% taken by the ten largest. The sample was peripheral blood, taken 28 days after the second AZD1222 dose. The receptors come from an adult who received the AZD1222 COVID-19 vaccine. The CDR3 runs from the conserved cysteine through the conserved F or W. Each record gives: CDR3 DNA, CDR3 protein, V gene, D gene, clone size, J gene. The D gene is left open where the match is weak. The size of a clone is reported for some rows only, either as once, few or many, or as a class for expanded clones.

CDR3 DNA: TGTGCCAGCAGCTCCCGAAGTAGCGGCCTTTTTGTTGAGCAGTTCTTC
CDR3 protein: CASSSRSSGLFVEQFF
V gene: TRBV3-1/TRBV3-2
D gene: NA
clone size: NA
J gene: TRBJ2-1

CDR3 DNA: TGTGCCAGCAGTTTGGGGACTACCCCCGATACGCAGTATTTT
CDR3 protein: CASSLGTTPDTQYF
V gene: TRBV6-2/TRBV6-3
D gene: TRBD2
clone size: NA
J gene: TRBJ2-3

CDR3 DNA: TGTGCCAGCAGTTTACGACAGGAGCCCCTCTTT
CDR3 protein: CASSLRQEPLF
V gene: TRBV27
D gene: NA
clone size: NA
J gene: TRBJ1-6

CDR3 DNA: TGTGCCAGCAGTTACTCACAGGGATGGGGCTACACCTTC
CDR3 protein: CASSYSQGWGYTF
V gene: TRBV6-5
D gene: NA
clone size: NA
J gene: TRBJ1-2

CDR3 DNA: TGTGCCAGCAGCCACGGTGGGGAAAAACTGTTTTTT
CDR3 protein: CASSHGGEKLFF
V gene: TRBV12-3/TRBV12-4
D gene: NA
clone size: NA
J gene: TRBJ1-4

CDR3 DNA: TGTGCCAGCAGTGAAGCTTACAGCTCCTATAATTCACCCCTCCACTTT
CDR3 protein: CASSEAYSSYNSPLHF
V gene: TRBV6-1
D gene: NA
clone size: NA
J gene: TRBJ1-6

CDR3 DNA: TGTGCCAGCAGTTTCGGGACATCTTACCAAGAGACCCAGTACTTC
CDR3 protein: CASSFGTSYQETQYF
V gene: TRBV28
D gene: NA
clone size: NA
J gene: TRBJ2-5

CDR3 DNA: TGTGCCAGCAGTTTAAACAGGATTAATGGCTACACCTTC
CDR3 protein: CASSLNRINGYTF
V gene: TRBV28
D gene: NA
clone size: NA
J gene: TRBJ1-2

CDR3 DNA: TGTGCCAGCACACCGGCCCCGGGGGGGGGTTACACTGAAGCTTTCTTT
CDR3 protein: CASTPAPGGGYTEAFF
V gene: TRBV28
D gene: NA
clone size: NA
J gene: TRBJ1-1

CDR3 DNA: TGTGCCACCAGTGGTAGCGGCAGGGGAGGGCCAGAGACCCAGTACTTC
CDR3 protein: CATSGSGRGGPETQYF
V gene: TRBV24-1
D gene: NA
clone size: NA
J gene: TRBJ2-5

CDR3 DNA: TGTGCCAGCAGCGTAGATCAGGGACCCAATCAGCCCCAGCATTTT
CDR3 protein: CASSVDQGPNQPQHF
V gene: TRBV9
D gene: NA
clone size: NA
J gene: TRBJ1-5

CDR3 DNA: TGTGCCAGCAGCCCACAGTTGGGATTGGCTGGGGCCAACGTCCTGACTTTC
CDR3 protein: CASSPQLGLAGANVLTF
V gene: TRBV7-3
D gene: NA
clone size: once
J gene: TRBJ2-6

CDR3 DNA: TGTGCCTGGAGTGTCTGGGACAGGGCCTACGAGCAGTACTTC
CDR3 protein: CAWSVWDRAYEQYF
V gene: TRBV30
D gene: TRBD1
clone size: once
J gene: TRBJ2-7

CDR3 DNA: TGTGCCAGTAGTATTGGGCAGAGGAACACTGAAGCTTTCTTT
CDR3 protein: CASSIGQRNTEAFF
V gene: TRBV19
D gene: NA
clone size: once
J gene: TRBJ1-1

CDR3 DNA: TGTGCCAGCAGCCCCCCAGGAGGGAATGGCGACGAGCAGTACTTC
CDR3 protein: CASSPPGGNGDEQYF
V gene: TRBV9
D gene: NA
clone size: NA
J gene: TRBJ2-7

CDR3 DNA: TGTGCCAGCAGCTTACTGGCGGGAGATACGCAGTATTTT
CDR3 protein: CASSLLAGDTQYF
V gene: TRBV7-2
D gene: NA
clone size: NA
J gene: TRBJ2-3

CDR3 DNA: TGTGCCAGCACTTTGGCAGGGCGAAATCAGCCCCAGCATTTT
CDR3 protein: CASTLAGRNQPQHF
V gene: TRBV6-5
D gene: NA
clone size: once
J gene: TRBJ1-5

CDR3 DNA: TGTGCCAGCAGCTTAGGGGACTACCTTACCTACGAGCAGTACTTC
CDR3 protein: CASSLGDYLTYEQYF
V gene: TRBV7-9
D gene: TRBD2
clone size: NA
J gene: TRBJ2-7

CDR3 DNA: TGTGCCAGCAGTTACTCCACTGCCATTGGGGCCAACGTCCTGACTTTC
CDR3 protein: CASSYSTAIGANVLTF
V gene: TRBV6-5
D gene: NA
clone size: NA
J gene: TRBJ2-6

CDR3 DNA: TGTGCCAGCAGCCAAGAGTCGGGTGAAGCTTTCTTT
CDR3 protein: CASSQESGEAFF
V gene: TRBV4-2
D gene: NA
clone size: few
J gene: TRBJ1-1

CDR3 DNA: TGTGCCAGCAGCGTAGATAGCGAACCCTACGAGCAGTACTTC
CDR3 protein: CASSVDSEPYEQYF
V gene: TRBV9
D gene: NA
clone size: few
J gene: TRBJ2-7

CDR3 DNA: TGTGCCAGCATCGAGGACACCTGGGGCGGCTACACCTTC
CDR3 protein: CASIEDTWGGYTF
V gene: TRBV5-5
D gene: NA
clone size: NA
J gene: TRBJ1-2

CDR3 DNA: TGCGCCAGCAGTTCAGGAGGAGGAAACACCATATATTTT
CDR3 protein: CASSSGGGNTIYF
V gene: TRBV5-1
D gene: NA
clone size: NA
J gene: TRBJ1-3

CDR3 DNA: TGTGCCAGCAGCCTTGGCCTCGAGACCCAGTACTTC
CDR3 protein: CASSLGLETQYF
V gene: TRBV5-5
D gene: NA
clone size: once
J gene: TRBJ2-5

CDR3 DNA: TGTGCCAGCTCACCACCTCCGGGGACTAGCGGGATTTTGGAGACCCAGTACTTC
CDR3 protein: CASSPPPGTSGILETQYF
V gene: TRBV18
D gene: TRBD2
clone size: once
J gene: TRBJ2-5

CDR3 DNA: TGTGCCAGCAGTTTAAAGGGAACGGGACAGCCCCAGCATTTT
CDR3 protein: CASSLKGTGQPQHF
V gene: TRBV27
D gene: NA
clone size: NA
J gene: TRBJ1-5

CDR3 DNA: TGTGCCAGCAGCTTAGACGGGGGAGATGGAAACACCATATATTTT
CDR3 protein: CASSLDGGDGNTIYF
V gene: TRBV7-2
D gene: NA
clone size: NA
J gene: TRBJ1-3

CDR3 DNA: TGTGCCACGCAACAGGGCCCCGGGGAGCTGTTTTTT
CDR3 protein: CATQQGPGELFF
V gene: TRBV2
D gene: NA
clone size: NA
J gene: TRBJ2-2

CDR3 DNA: TGCAGCGTTGACGGGACAGGTTATTTGTTAGCGGGATTTGATGAGCAGTTCTTC
CDR3 protein: CSVDGTGYLLAGFDEQFF
V gene: TRBV29-1
D gene: NA
clone size: NA
J gene: TRBJ2-1